This T cell receptor (beta chain) was obtained from a study of T cell repertoires in cytomegalovirus infection. Study context: From public TCR beta signatures came an indication of both CMV infection and matching HLA type. Findings of the study overall: CMV carriers with the relevant HLA were identified by cumulative public TCR beta family frequency.

The CDR3 totals 15 residues. Germline assignment: CDR1 SGHDT and CDR2 YYEEEE. The V and J ends lost 4 bases and 3 bases respectively, with 13 bases between them. TCRdb analysed the reads with MiXCR anew, one entry per CDR3 protein. The profile shows about 130,000 distinct CDR3 sequences, roughly a third of them singletons. This clonotype was seen a few times. Its antigen remains unknown. The specimen comprised CD8+ T cells from cultured PBMCs, sampled from culture after CMV antigen stimulation. The chain links TRBV5-6 to TRBJ2-2; D possibly corresponds to TRBD1 (5 bases). The clonotype originates from a human donor in good health (CMV status not recorded). Some clones in this sample may be carry-over from other donors' samples. CDR3: CASSPLDTYTGELFF. DNA for the CDR3: TGTGCCAGCAGCCCCTTGGACACCTACACCGGGGAGCTGTTTTTT.